Listed here are 32 T cell receptor beta chains from one sample, sequenced in a study of blood T cells in healthy people across ages. PCR was performed a second time for 7 to 11 cycles using a sample-barcoded 5' primer and a J-beta primer mix. One entry per CDR3 protein results from TCRdb running MiXCR on the 5' RACE reads. Found here are approximately 810,000 distinct CDR3 sequences, about 28% of them singletons; the top ten hold around 16%. Sequencing was done on a sample of blood. The receptors stem from a woman aged 80 or over in good health.

This clonotype appeared many times. The V gene is TRBV7-2, the J gene TRBJ2-5; D possibly corresponds to TRBD1 (6 bases). Looked up from germline, CDR1 is SGHTA and CDR2 is FQGNSA. This CDR3 has 15 amino acids. Trimming took off 2 bases at V and 1 base at J, with 11 bases between the two ends. CDR3 amino acids: CASSLYRTAQETQYF. The CDR3 DNA reads as TGTGCCAGCAGCTTATACAGGACAGCCCAAGAGACCCAGTACTTC.

On this clonotype itself: A much larger clone lies one base from this, so it may be a read error. This chain uses TRBV4-3 with TRBJ2-3; TRBD1 or TRBD2 may be the D gene (6 bases each). Per the germline V gene, CDR1 is LGHNA and CDR2 is YSLEER. The CDR3 length is 16 residues. This CDR3 is CASGQGGRLRTDTQYF. Written as DNA, the CDR3 is TGCGCCAGCGGCCAAGGGGGGAGACTAAGGACAGATACGCAGTATTTT.

Remarks on this clonotype: A much larger clone is a single base away; this may be a read error. This chain connects TRBV20-1 to TRBJ2-5; TRBD1 is a possible D gene (5 bases). CDR3 length equals 12 residues. CDR1 DFQATT and CDR2 SNEGSKA come from the germline V gene (reference sequence). The germline V and J ends were trimmed by 3 bases and 11 bases, with 16 bases remaining between them. The CDR3 loop reads CSASVGVNEQYF. The CDR3 nucleotides are TGCAGTGCTAGTGTAGGGGTCAATGAGCAGTACTTC.

This clonotype has only a few counts. The rearrangement joins TRBV15 to TRBJ2-7, with no clear D. Germline assignment: CDR1 LNHNV and CDR2 YYDKDF (reference sequence). Trimming removed 4 bases at V and 5 bases at J, with 15 bases between. The CDR3 covers 14 residues. The CDR3 protein is CATSTDINADEQYF. CDR3 DNA sequence: TGTGCCACCAGCACTGATATCAACGCGGACGAGCAGTACTTC.

Notes on this clonotype: Sequence at one end of the junction differs from germline and may be a read error. The V and J genes are TRBV19 and TRBJ2-4, with TRBD2 matching 10 bases. CDR3 length: 15 residues. The germline V gene has CDR1 LNHDA and CDR2 SQIVND (reference sequence). The CDR3 sequence is CASRASGGGKNTQYF. In DNA form, the CDR3 reads TGTGCCAGCCGGGCTAGCGGGGGAGGCAAAAACACTCAGTACTTC.

CDR3 bases: TGTGCCAGCAGTACAGGGACCTATAATTCACCCCTCCACTTT. Protein: CASSTGTYNSPLHF. The gene calls are TRBV25-1 and TRBJ1-6, with D perhaps matching TRBD1 (6 bases). V dropped 5 bases and J dropped 2 bases, with 7 bases sitting between them. CDR1 is MGHDK, CDR2 SYGVNS, per germline. There are 14 residues in the CDR3.

In this sample, this clonotype turned up a few times. V usage is TRBV3-1 and J usage is TRBJ2-7, with TRBD2 matching 7 bases. J was trimmed by 3 bases and V by 0 bases; bases with no gene match: 5. The CDR3 is made up of 15 amino acids. Per the germline V gene, CDR1 is LGHDT and CDR2 is YNNKEL (reference sequence). The DNA of the CDR3 is TGTGCCAGCAGCCAAGACCGGGGGGATTACTACGAGCAGTACTTC. Its protein is CASSQDRGDYYEQYF.

In the case of this clonotype: A single base separates this from a much larger clone, so it may be a read error. The V call is TRBV7-2, the J call TRBJ1-4, with a tentative D call TRBD1 (5 bases). The germline CDR1 and CDR2 sequences are SGHTA and FQGNSA. The CDR3 is made up of 16 amino acids. The CDR3 spells CASSLGGRTTNEKRFF. The CDR3 coding sequence is TGTGCCAGCAGCTTAGGTGGCAGGACAACTAATGAAAAACGGTTTTTT.

This clonotype was observed many times. The chain recombines TRBV12-3 or TRBV12-4 with TRBJ2-5; D is possibly TRBD2 (5 bases). The CDR3 extends over 12 amino acids. With 7 bases removed from V and 1 base from J, the gap between germline ends came to 7 bases. This CDR3 is CASTLAQETQYF. The CDR3, as DNA: TGTGCCAGCACCCTAGCCCAAGAGACCCAGTACTTC.

This clonotype has at least ten counts. V usage is TRBV6-2 or TRBV6-3 and J usage is TRBJ1-2, with TRBD1 identical over 7 bases. The CDR3 is 15 amino acids. The V gene end was trimmed by 6 bases and the J gene end by 4 bases; junction bases not matched to a gene: 11. CDR1 and CDR2 from the germline V gene are MNHEY and SVGEGT. The CDR3 here is CASSDGPGTAYGYTF. CDR3 sequence (DNA): TGTGCCAGCAGCGACGGGCCCGGGACAGCCTATGGCTACACCTTC.

This clonotype appeared a few times. This sequence joins TRBV6-1 and TRBJ2-3, with 8 nucleotides matching TRBD2. V trimming: 4 bases; J trimming: 6 bases; junction bases outside the gene matches: 12. This CDR3 region has 16 residues. Germline V CDR1 and CDR2: MNHNS, SASEGT. The CDR3 reads CASSALGAGASDTQYF. The CDR3 DNA reads TGTGCCAGCAGTGCCCTGGGAGCGGGGGCCTCGGATACGCAGTATTTT.

As for this clonotype: This could be a read error, since a much larger clone is one nucleotide away. The CDR3 protein is CASSLESELKGYTF. The CDR3 bases are TGTGCCAGCAGCTTAGAATCAGAGTTAAAAGGCTACACCTTC. The chain uses TRBV7-2 and TRBJ1-2, with unresolved D. CDR3 length equals 14 residues. Germline CDR1 is SGHTA and CDR2 is FQGNSA. The germline V and J ends were trimmed by 1 base and 8 bases, with 14 bases remaining between them.

There are many counts of this clonotype. V and J are TRBV24-1 and TRBJ2-5, with 7 bases aligning to TRBD1. The CDR3 sequence is 15 residues long. Germline V CDR1 and CDR2: KGHDR, SFDVKD. The J segment lost 6 bases and the V segment lost 4 bases, leaving 10 bases of the junction unmatched. The CDR3 here is CATSDPRQGRKTQYF. In nucleotides, the CDR3 is TGTGCCACCAGTGACCCTAGACAGGGAAGGAAGACCCAGTACTTC.

In this sample, this clonotype turned up once. The chain employs TRBV9 and TRBJ1-1; no clear D gene. The CDR3 length is 15 residues. Trimming left V 4 bases short and J 1 base short, with 14 bases between. Germline loops: CDR1 SGDLS, CDR2 YYNGEE. The CDR3 loop reads CASSRGGEANTEAFF. The CDR3 nucleotides are TGTGCCAGCAGCCGGGGAGGAGAGGCGAACACTGAAGCTTTCTTT.

Turning to this clonotype: This sequence may be a read error, since a much larger clone differs from it by one base. CDR3 residues: CASSLRGGWNTEAFF. The CDR3 bases are TGTGCCAGCAGCTTACGCGGGGGTTGGAACACTGAAGCTTTCTTT. The chain employs TRBV7-6 and TRBJ1-1; tentative D call: TRBD1 (5 bases). The CDR3 loop spans 15 amino acids. Germline V gives CDR1 SGHVS, CDR2 FNYEAQ. V gave up 2 bases and J gave up 1 base, with 11 bases separating them.

The gene calls are TRBV15 and TRBJ1-2, with D unclear. The V end lost 0 bases, the J end lost 4 bases, and 9 bases lay between the germline ends. The CDR3 loop spans 14 amino acids. Looked up from germline, CDR1 is LNHNV and CDR2 is YYDKDF (reference sequence). CDR3 loop: CATSREELVYGYTF. The CDR3 nucleotides read TGTGCCACCAGCAGAGAGGAGCTTGTCTATGGCTACACCTTC. Looking up the rest from reference TRBV15 and TRBJ1-2 gives the full variable domain: DAMVIQNPRYQVTQFGKPVTLSCSQTLNHNVMYWYQQKSSQAPKLLFHYYDKDFNNEADTPDNFQSRRPNTSFCFLDIRSPGLGDTAMYLCATSREELVYGYTFGSGTRLTVV.

In this sample, this clonotype turned up many times. The chain couples TRBV10-3 to TRBJ2-7, with a weak D call TRBD1 (5 bases). The germline V gene has CDR1 ENHRY and CDR2 SYGVKD. V lost 0 bases to trimming and J lost 6 bases, with 12 bases between them. This CDR3 is 14 amino acids long. CDR3 protein: CAISESSGAVEQYF. CDR3 in DNA: TGTGCCATCAGTGAGTCGTCTGGGGCGGTCGAGCAGTACTTC.

This clonotype was detected ten times or more. This chain joins TRBV5-1 and TRBJ1-2; no clear D gene. The germline V gene has CDR1 SGHRS and CDR2 YFSETQ. The CDR3 runs 13 residues. V dropped 4 bases and J dropped 3 bases, with 10 bases sitting between them. CDR3: CASSPDNDYGYTF. CDR3 DNA: TGCGCCAGCAGCCCCGACAATGACTATGGCTACACCTTC.

In this sample, this clonotype turned up a few times. The germline gene is not matched at one end of the junction; a read error may be the cause. The chain joins TRBV27 to TRBJ2-2; the D gene could be TRBD1 or TRBD2 (6 bases each). This CDR3 is 15 amino acids long. Germline lookup yields CDR1 MNHEY and CDR2 SMNVEV (reference sequence). CDR3 nucleotides: TGTGCCAGCGGTTTGGAGGGGGGGAACACCGGGGAGCTGTTTTTT. Translation: CASGLEGGNTGELFF.

The chain joins TRBV5-1 to TRBJ2-7; no definite D call. The V gene's germline CDR1 is SGHRS and CDR2 YFSETQ. With 0 bases removed from V and 2 bases from J, the gap between germline ends came to 12 bases. This CDR3 contains 15 residues. The DNA of the CDR3 is TGCGCCAGCAGCTTGGGTGGGGTCCATCCCTACGAGCAGTACTTC. It translates to CASSLGGVHPYEQYF.

Regarding this clonotype: A much larger clone sits a single nucleotide away, making a read error possible. The chain employs TRBV7-8 and TRBJ2-7; unclear D gene. The V and J ends lost 0 bases and 3 bases respectively, with 9 bases between them. The CDR3 loop spans 14 amino acids. The V gene's germline CDR1 is SGHVS and CDR2 FQNEAQ. The CDR3 region is CASSLAMQDYEQYF. CDR3 nucleotides: TGTGCCAGCAGCTTAGCTATGCAGGACTACGAGCAGTACTTC.

This clonotype came up a few times. The rearrangement joins TRBV2 to TRBJ1-4, with a possible D match to TRBD1 (5 bases). Trimming pared 6 bases from V and 8 bases from J, leaving 13 bases between. CDR3 length equals 13 residues. Germline V gives CDR1 SNHLY, CDR2 FYNNEI. The CDR3 sequence: CASRGPPGEKLFF. In nucleotides, the CDR3 is TGTGCCAGCAGGGGACCTCCGGGGGAAAAACTGTTTTTT.

This clonotype was counted ten times or more. The chain carries TRBV19 and TRBJ2-1; maybe TRBD2 (7 bases). Per germline, CDR1 LNHDA and CDR2 SQIVND (reference sequence). Between the trimmed V and J ends, which lost 7 bases and 6 bases, there was a span of 13 bases. The CDR3 covers 13 residues. CDR3 residues: CASIRGGGNEQFF. CDR3 bases: TGTGCCAGTATCCGGGGAGGGGGCAATGAGCAGTTCTTC.

This clonotype was observed many times. The J gene is TRBJ1-5, the V gene TRBV15; possible D gene TRBD1, 6 bases. Trimming took off 0 bases at V and 4 bases at J, with 7 bases between the two ends. CDR1 is LNHNV, CDR2 YYDKDF, per germline (reference sequence). The CDR3 is made up of 14 amino acids. In DNA form, the CDR3 reads TGTGCCACCAGCAGAGAGCAGGGGAATCAGCCCCAGCATTTT. Its translation is CATSREQGNQPQHF.

This clonotype was observed at least ten times. This chain links TRBV7-9 with TRBJ2-3; 11 nucleotides line up with TRBD2. CDR3 length equals 16 residues. V shed 0 bases, J shed 5 bases, and the junction held 4 bases outside the gene matches. Per germline, CDR1 SEHNR and CDR2 FQNEAQ (reference sequence). This CDR3 reads CASSLAHGTSGDTQYF. Written as DNA, the CDR3 is TGTGCCAGCAGCTTAGCCCATGGGACTAGCGGAGATACGCAGTATTTT.

This clonotype was counted many times. The rearrangement links TRBV7-2 to TRBJ2-1; D unclear. Germline lookup yields CDR1 SGHTA and CDR2 FQGNSA. This CDR3 spans 14 amino acids. The ends were cut back, 1 base at V and 6 bases at J, with 10 bases in the middle. CDR3 protein: CASSLELLGNEQFF. The CDR3 nucleotides read TGTGCCAGCAGCTTAGAGCTGCTCGGCAATGAGCAGTTCTTC.

V usage is TRBV30 and J usage is TRBJ1-2; D gene uncertain. The CDR3 sequence is 13 residues long. V lost 4 bases, J lost 4 bases, and 13 bases lay in between. The germline V gene has CDR1 GTSNPN and CDR2 SVGIG (reference sequence). The CDR3 region has the DNA TGTGCCTGGACCGACGTGGGAAGCTATGGCTACACCTTC. Its translation: CAWTDVGSYGYTF. Supplemented by reference TRBV30 and TRBJ1-2, the full variable domain reads SQTIHQWPATLVQPVGSPLSLECTVEGTSNPNLYWYRQAAGRGLQLLFYSVGIGQISSEVPQNLSASRPQDRQFILSSKKLLLSDSGFYLCAWTDVGSYGYTFGSGTRLTVV.

This clonotype was seen many times. The chain employs TRBV5-1 and TRBJ2-1; no reliable D call. The CDR3 is 11 amino acids. The V end lost 8 bases, the J end lost 9 bases, and 12 bases lay between the germline ends. Germline CDR1 reads SGHRS; CDR2 reads YFSETQ. The CDR3 reads CASGGGREQFF. The CDR3 DNA reads as TGCGCCAGTGGCGGTGGGCGTGAGCAGTTCTTC.

V is TRBV7-9 and J is TRBJ2-4; D possibly matches TRBD1 or TRBD2 (6 bases each). Germline V gene lookup returns CDR1 SEHNR and CDR2 FQNEAQ (reference sequence). There are 14 residues in the CDR3. V dropped 1 base and J dropped 7 bases, with 11 bases sitting between them. CDR3 residues: CASSLEGGANIQYF. The CDR3 DNA reads TGTGCCAGCAGCTTAGAGGGGGGCGCGAACATTCAGTACTTC.

This clonotype appeared a few times. This rearrangement joins TRBV7-2 to TRBJ1-1; a possible D gene is TRBD1 (6 bases). Trimming left V 4 bases short and J 7 bases short, with 13 bases between. The germline V gene encodes CDR1 SGHTA and CDR2 FQGNSA. The CDR3 totals 13 residues. The CDR3 bases are TGTGCCAGCAGCTCCGACAGGAATTTTGAAGCTTTCTTT. Amino acid sequence: CASSSDRNFEAFF.

The table lists this clonotype with many counts. The rearrangement uses TRBV28 and TRBJ2-7; the match to TRBD1 covers 7 bases. The CDR3 is 12 amino acids. Germline lookup yields CDR1 MDHEN and CDR2 SYDVKM. The J segment lost 7 bases and the V segment lost 2 bases, leaving 2 bases of the junction unmatched. The CDR3 coding sequence is TGTGCCAGCAGTTTAAAACAGGGGGAGCAGTACTTC. This translates into CASSLKQGEQYF.

The sample holds many counts of this clonotype. The chain combines TRBV11-2 with TRBJ1-2; D is ambiguous. The V end was cut by 5 bases, the J end by 0 bases, with 19 bases between. The germline CDR1 and CDR2 sequences are SGHAT and FQNNGV. This CDR3 is 17 amino acids long. The CDR3 loop is CASSLQSPTTANYGYTF. The DNA for the CDR3 is TGTGCCAGCAGCCTACAGTCACCGACAACTGCTAACTATGGCTACACCTTC.